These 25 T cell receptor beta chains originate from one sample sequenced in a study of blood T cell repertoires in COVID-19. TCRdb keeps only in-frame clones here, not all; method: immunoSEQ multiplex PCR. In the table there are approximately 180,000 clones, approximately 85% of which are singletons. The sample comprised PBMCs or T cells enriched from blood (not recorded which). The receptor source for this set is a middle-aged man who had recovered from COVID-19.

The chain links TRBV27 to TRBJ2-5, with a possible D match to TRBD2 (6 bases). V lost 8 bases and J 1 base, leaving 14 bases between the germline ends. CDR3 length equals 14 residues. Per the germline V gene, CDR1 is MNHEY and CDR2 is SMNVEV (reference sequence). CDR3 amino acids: CASGTGVVQETQYF. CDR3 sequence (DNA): TGTGCCAGCGGGACGGGAGTCGTCCAAGAGACCCAGTACTTC.

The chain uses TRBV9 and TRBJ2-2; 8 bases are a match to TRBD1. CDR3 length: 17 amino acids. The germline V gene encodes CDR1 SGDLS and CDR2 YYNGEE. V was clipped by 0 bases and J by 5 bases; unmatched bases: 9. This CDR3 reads CASSVEAMTGATGELFF. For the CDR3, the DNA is TGTGCCAGCAGCGTAGAGGCCATGACAGGGGCTACCGGGGAGCTGTTTTTT.

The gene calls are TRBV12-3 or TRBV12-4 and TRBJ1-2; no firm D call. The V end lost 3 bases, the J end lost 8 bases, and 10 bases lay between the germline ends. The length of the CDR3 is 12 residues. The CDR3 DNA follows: TGTGCCAGCAGTTTCGCGGCTAGAGGCTACACCTTC. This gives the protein CASSFAARGYTF.

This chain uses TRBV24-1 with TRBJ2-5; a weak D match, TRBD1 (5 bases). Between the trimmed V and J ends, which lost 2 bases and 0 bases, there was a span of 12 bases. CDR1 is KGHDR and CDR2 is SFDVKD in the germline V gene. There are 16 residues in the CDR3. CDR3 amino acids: CATSDYGQGYQETQYF. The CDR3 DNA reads TGTGCCACCAGTGATTACGGGCAGGGTTACCAAGAGACCCAGTACTTC.

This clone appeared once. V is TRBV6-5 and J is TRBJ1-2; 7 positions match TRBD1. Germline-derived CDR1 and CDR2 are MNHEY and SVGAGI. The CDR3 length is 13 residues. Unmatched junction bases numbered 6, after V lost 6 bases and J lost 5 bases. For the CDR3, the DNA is TGTGCCAGCAGCCCCGGGACAGAGTATGGCTACACCTTC. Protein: CASSPGTEYGYTF.

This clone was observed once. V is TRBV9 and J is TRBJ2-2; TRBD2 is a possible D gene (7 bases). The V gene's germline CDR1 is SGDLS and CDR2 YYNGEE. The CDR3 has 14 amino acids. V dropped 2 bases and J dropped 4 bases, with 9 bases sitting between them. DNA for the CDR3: TGTGCCAGCAGCGTGGGGGGGCCCACCGGGGAGCTGTTTTTT. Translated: CASSVGGPTGELFF. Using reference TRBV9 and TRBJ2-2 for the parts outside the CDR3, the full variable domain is DSGVTQTPKHLITATGQRVTLRCSPRSGDLSVYWYQQSLDQGLQFLIQYYNGEERAKGNILERFSAQQFPDLHSELNLSSLELGDSALYFCASSVGGPTGELFFGEGSRLTVL.

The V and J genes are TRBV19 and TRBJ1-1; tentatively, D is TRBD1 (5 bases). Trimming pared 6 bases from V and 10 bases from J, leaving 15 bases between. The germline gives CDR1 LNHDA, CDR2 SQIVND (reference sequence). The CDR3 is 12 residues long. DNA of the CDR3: TGTGCCAGTAGCGGGACTGCTGAATTAGCTTTCTTT. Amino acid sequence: CASSGTAELAFF.

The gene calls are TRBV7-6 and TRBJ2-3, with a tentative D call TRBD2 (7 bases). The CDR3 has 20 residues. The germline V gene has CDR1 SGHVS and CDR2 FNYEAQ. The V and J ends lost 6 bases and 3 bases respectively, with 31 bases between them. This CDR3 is CASSSLKGRRGGAGTDTQYF. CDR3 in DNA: TGTGCCAGCAGTTCATTAAAGGGCCGCAGAGGGGGGGCAGGAACAGATACGCAGTATTTT.

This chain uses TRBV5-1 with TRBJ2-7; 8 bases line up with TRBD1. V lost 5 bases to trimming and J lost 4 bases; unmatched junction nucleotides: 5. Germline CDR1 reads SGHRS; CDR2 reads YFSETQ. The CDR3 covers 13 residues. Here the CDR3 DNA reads TGCGCCAGCAGTGCTGACAGGGGATACGAGCAGTACTTC. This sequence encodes CASSADRGYEQYF.

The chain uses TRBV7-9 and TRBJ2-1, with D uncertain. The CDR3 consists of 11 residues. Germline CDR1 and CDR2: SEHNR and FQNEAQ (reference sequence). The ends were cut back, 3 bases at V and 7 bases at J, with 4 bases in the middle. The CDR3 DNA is TGTGCCAGCAGCTTCGGTAATGAGCAGTTCTTC. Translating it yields CASSFGNEQFF.

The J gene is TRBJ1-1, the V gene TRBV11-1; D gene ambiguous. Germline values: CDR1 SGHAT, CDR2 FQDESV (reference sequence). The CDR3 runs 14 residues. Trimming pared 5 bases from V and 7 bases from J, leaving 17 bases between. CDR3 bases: TGTGCCAGCAGCACCTCTCCCGACTCATATGAAGCTTTCTTT. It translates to CASSTSPDSYEAFF.

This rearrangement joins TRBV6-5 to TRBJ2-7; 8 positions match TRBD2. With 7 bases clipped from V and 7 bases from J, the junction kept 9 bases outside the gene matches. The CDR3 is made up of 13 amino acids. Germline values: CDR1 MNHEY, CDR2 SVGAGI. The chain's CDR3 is CASIAPAGAEQYF. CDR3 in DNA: TGTGCCAGCATTGCCCCAGCGGGAGCGGAGCAGTACTTC.

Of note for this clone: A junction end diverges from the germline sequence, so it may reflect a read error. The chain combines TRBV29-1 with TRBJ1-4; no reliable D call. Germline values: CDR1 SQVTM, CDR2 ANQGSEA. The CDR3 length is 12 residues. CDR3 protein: CSVILTSEKLFF. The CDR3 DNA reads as TGCAGCGTCATACTGACTAGTGAAAAACTGTTTTTT.

The CDR3 coding sequence is TGTGCCTGGAGCGCCGGGACAGTTTATTCACCCCTCCACTTT. As protein: CAWSAGTVYSPLHF. The rearrangement links TRBV30 to TRBJ1-6; 7 bases fit TRBD1. Germline CDR1 GTSNPN, CDR2 SVGIG (reference sequence). This CDR3 is 14 amino acids long. Trimming took 3 bases from V and 8 from J; bases not matched to a gene: 7. Drawing the rest from reference TRBV30 and TRBJ1-6, the complete variable domain is SQTIHQWPATLVQPVGSPLSLECTVEGTSNPNLYWYRQAAGRGLQLLFYSVGIGQISSEVPQNLSASRPQDRQFILSSKKLLLSDSGFYLCAWSAGTVYSPLHFGNGTRLTVT.

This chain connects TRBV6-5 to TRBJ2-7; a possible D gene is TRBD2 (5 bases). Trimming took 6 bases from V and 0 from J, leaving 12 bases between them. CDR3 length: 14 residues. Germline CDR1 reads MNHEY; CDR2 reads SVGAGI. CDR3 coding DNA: TGTGCCAGCAGGGAGACTACACCCTCCTACGAGCAGTACTTC. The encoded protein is CASRETTPSYEQYF.

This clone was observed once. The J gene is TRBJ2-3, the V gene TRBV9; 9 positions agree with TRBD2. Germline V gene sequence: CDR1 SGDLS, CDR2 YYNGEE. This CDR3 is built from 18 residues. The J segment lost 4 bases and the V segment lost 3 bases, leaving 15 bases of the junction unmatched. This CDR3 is CASSALARGGHTADTQYF. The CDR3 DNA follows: TGTGCCAGCAGCGCCCTCGCGCGGGGGGGCCATACTGCAGATACGCAGTATTTT.

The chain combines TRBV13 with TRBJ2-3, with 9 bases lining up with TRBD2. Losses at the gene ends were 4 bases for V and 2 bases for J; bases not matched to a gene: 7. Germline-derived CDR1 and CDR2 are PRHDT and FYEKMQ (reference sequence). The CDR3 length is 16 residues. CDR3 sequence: CASSYSGTSITDTQYF. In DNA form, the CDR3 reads TGTGCCAGCAGCTATTCCGGGACTAGCATCACAGATACGCAGTATTTT.

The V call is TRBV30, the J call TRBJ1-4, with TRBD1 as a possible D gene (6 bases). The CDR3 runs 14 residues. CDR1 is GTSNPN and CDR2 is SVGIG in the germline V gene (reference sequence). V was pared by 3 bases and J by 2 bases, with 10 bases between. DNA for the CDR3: TGTGCCTGGAGGCCGAGGGGGACTAATGAAAAACTGTTTTTT. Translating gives CAWRPRGTNEKLFF.

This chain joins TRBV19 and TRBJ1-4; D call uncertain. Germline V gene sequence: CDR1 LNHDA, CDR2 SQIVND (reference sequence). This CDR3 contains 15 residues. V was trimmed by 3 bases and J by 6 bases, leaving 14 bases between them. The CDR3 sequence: CASSIGGYSDEKLFF. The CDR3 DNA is TGTGCCAGTAGTATTGGCGGGTATTCGGATGAAAAACTGTTTTTT.

The CDR3 is CAWSQTGREAFF. The CDR3 DNA reads TGTGCCTGGAGTCAAACAGGGCGTGAAGCTTTCTTT. The chain combines TRBV30 with TRBJ1-1; D is possibly TRBD1 (6 bases). This CDR3 is built from 12 residues. The germline V gene has CDR1 GTSNPN and CDR2 SVGIG (reference sequence). Trimming removed 2 bases at V and 7 bases at J, with 11 bases between.

The chain's CDR3 is CASGLVRGSSYEQYF. DNA for the CDR3: TGTGCTAGTGGTTTGGTACGGGGGAGCTCCTACGAGCAGTACTTC. The chain carries TRBV12-5 and TRBJ2-7, with D tentatively TRBD2 (6 bases). Germline lookup yields CDR1 LGHNT and CDR2 FRNRAP. Trimming cost V 0 bases and J 0 bases, with 9 bases left between them. This CDR3 is 15 amino acids long.

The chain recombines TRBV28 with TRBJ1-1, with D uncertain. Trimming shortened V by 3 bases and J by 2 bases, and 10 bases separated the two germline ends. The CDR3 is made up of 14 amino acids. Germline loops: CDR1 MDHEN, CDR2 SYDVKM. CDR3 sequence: CASSFVSRNTEAFF. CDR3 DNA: TGTGCCAGCAGTTTCGTGTCCAGAAACACTGAAGCTTTCTTT.

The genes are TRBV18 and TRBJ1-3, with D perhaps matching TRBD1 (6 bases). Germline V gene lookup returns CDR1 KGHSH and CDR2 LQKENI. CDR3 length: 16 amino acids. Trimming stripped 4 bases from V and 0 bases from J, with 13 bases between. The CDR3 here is CASSLVTGGSGNTIYF. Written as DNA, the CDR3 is TGTGCCAGCTCACTTGTGACAGGTGGCTCTGGAAACACCATATATTTT.

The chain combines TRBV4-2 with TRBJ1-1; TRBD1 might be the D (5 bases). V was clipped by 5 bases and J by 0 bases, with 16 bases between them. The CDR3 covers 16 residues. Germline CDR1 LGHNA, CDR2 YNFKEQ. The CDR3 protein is CASSAGIRAMNTEAFF. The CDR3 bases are TGTGCCAGCAGCGCCGGAATCAGGGCCATGAACACTGAAGCTTTCTTT.

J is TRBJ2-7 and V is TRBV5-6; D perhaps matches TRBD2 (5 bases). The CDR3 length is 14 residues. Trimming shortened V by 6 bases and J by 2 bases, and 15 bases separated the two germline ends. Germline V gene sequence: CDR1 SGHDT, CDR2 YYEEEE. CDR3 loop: CASTRPSSTYEQYF. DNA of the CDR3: TGTGCCAGCACCCGCCCTAGCTCGACCTACGAGCAGTACTTC.